This T cell receptor (beta chain) comes out of a study of cytomegalovirus exposure and HLA in healthy donors. Study in general: Early release data held 85 million or so unique TCRs from HLA-typed donors. General observations from the study: A missense DCLRE1C variant was associated with V- and J-gene trimming of TCR beta chains in a later analysis, and an independent cohort replicated the association.

For this clone: The antigen is unknown.

The V end lost 2 bases, the J end lost 4 bases, and 11 bases lay between the germline ends. This CDR3 is 14 amino acids long. Per germline, CDR1 MDHEN and CDR2 SYDVKM. A multiplex PCR was run with 60 Vbeta primers and 13 Jbeta primers. TCRdb's copy holds only in-frame clones and misses some; the assay was immunoSEQ multiplex PCR. The sample yields 150,000 to 180,000 clones, around 79% seen once. Sequencing was carried out using PBMCs. The sequence derives from a man in his thirties or forties in good health and CMV-seropositive. The chain is built from TRBV28 and TRBJ1-2; tentative D call: TRBD1 (5 bases). The CDR3 DNA sequence: TGTGCCAGCAGTTTAGGGGCAGGAAGCTATGGCTACACCTTC. As protein: CASSLGAGSYGYTF.